The source of this T cell receptor (beta chain) is a study of OX40 agonist ivuxolimab in advanced cancers. In the study overall: Dose-escalation patients were diagnosed with hepatocellular carcinoma, melanoma, renal cell cancer or head and neck cancer.

CDR1 SNHLY and CDR2 FYNNEI come from the germline V gene. Between the trimmed V and J ends, which lost 11 bases and 0 bases, there was a span of 8 bases. The CDR3 is made up of 12 amino acids. Notes on the study in general: Some patients who did not respond also had low normalized T-cell clonal expansion.

On this clone itself: Its antigen remains unknown.

Method: immunoSEQ multiplex PCR; TCRdb's copy keeps in-frame clones and lacks some. The table includes about 55,000 clones, 88% detected once. The sequences come from CD4+ or CD8+ T cells sorted from blood, collected in a trial of the OX40 agonist ivuxolimab. The chain couples TRBV2 to TRBJ2-1; weak D call: TRBD1 (5 bases). The receptor was isolated from an adult with an advanced solid tumor such as melanoma, head and neck, liver or kidney cancer. The CDR3 spells CAWGSSYNEQFF. As DNA, the CDR3 is TGTGCCTGGGGCAGCTCCTACAATGAGCAGTTCTTC.